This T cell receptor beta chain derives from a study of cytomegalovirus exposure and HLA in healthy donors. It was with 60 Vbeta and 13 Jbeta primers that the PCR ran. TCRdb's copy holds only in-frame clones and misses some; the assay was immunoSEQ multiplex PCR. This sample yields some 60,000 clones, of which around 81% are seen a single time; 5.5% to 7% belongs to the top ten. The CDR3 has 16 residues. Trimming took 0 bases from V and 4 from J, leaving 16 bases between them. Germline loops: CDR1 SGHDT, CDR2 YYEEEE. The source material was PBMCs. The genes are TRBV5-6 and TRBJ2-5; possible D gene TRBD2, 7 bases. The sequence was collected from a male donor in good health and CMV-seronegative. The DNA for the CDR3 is TGTGCCAGCAGCTTGGTCCGGGGGGCGGTGGGAGAGACCCAGTACTTC. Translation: CASSLVRGAVGETQYF.